These T cell receptor beta chains were read from a single sample in a study of metastatic and nonmetastatic thyroid tumors. With MiXCR, TCRdb reprocessed the PCR reads. This sample has roughly 39,000 clones; less than 50% occur once, and the top ten carry roughly 24%. The sequenced material came from tumor tissue. The receptors shown here come from a male donor with papillary thyroid cancer or a benign thyroid nodule (not recorded which). Some clones in this sample may be carry-over from other donors' samples. CDR3s include the opening cysteine and the closing phenylalanine or tryptophan. Each record gives: clone size, V gene, J gene, D gene, CDR3 protein, CDR3 DNA. A D gene is named only where the DNA matches it firmly. Clone size appears in some rows only: once, few, many, or a class for an expanded clone.

medium-sized	TRBV5-1	TRBJ2-1	TRBD2	CASSFSLAGYNEQFF	TGCGCCAGCAGCTTCTCCCTAGCGGGTTACAATGAGCAGTTCTTC
-	TRBV4-2	TRBJ2-7	TRBD2	CASSQGESGIYEQYF	TGTGCCAGCAGCCAAGGGGAGAGCGGGATCTACGAGCAGTACTTC
few	TRBV27	TRBJ2-2	-	CASSERAQNTGELFF	TGTGCCAGCAGTGAACGGGCGCAGAACACCGGGGAGCTGTTTTTT
-	TRBV6-2/TRBV6-3	TRBJ1-1	-	CASSYPPERDEAFF	TGTGCCAGCAGTTACCCGCCCGAGAGGGATGAAGCTTTCTTT
-	TRBV11-2	TRBJ2-2	-	CASSLSTGLADTGELFF	TGTGCCAGCAGCTTAAGTACAGGGCTGGCAGACACCGGGGAGCTGTTTTTT
once	TRBV7-7	TRBJ2-1	TRBD1	CASSLLDRDNEQFF	TGTGCTAGCAGCCTCCTCGACAGGGACAATGAGCAGTTCTTC
few	TRBV6-9	TRBJ1-1	-	CASSVGAEAFF	TGTGCCAGCAGTGTCGGGGCTGAAGCTTTCTTT
-	TRBV30	TRBJ2-7	-	CAWSVFPGYEQYF	TGTGCCTGGAGTGTATTCCCGGGCTACGAGCAGTACTTC
-	TRBV7-9	TRBJ2-7	TRBD2	CASVAGGARYEQYF	TGTGCCAGCGTCGCGGGGGGGGCGCGATACGAGCAGTACTTC
-	TRBV25-1	TRBJ2-7	TRBD1	CGGVLRTGADEEQYF	TGTGGAGGGGTCCTTAGGACAGGGGCCGATGAGGAGCAGTACTTC
-	TRBV6-4	TRBJ2-2	-	CASSYSTGLMGTGELFF	TGTGCCAGCAGTTACTCGACGGGACTCATGGGCACCGGGGAGCTGTTTTTT
-	TRBV11-1	TRBJ2-1	TRBD2	CASSSQGGGNEQFF	TGTGCCAGCAGCTCACAAGGCGGGGGCAATGAGCAGTTCTTC
few	TRBV20-1	TRBJ2-7	-	CSARDPGAGIYEQYF	TGCAGTGCTAGAGACCCCGGGGCAGGGATCTACGAGCAGTACTTC
-	TRBV5-8	TRBJ1-5	-	CASSLEGLRSNQPQHF	TGTGCCAGCAGCTTGGAAGGGTTACGAAGCAATCAGCCCCAGCATTTT
-	TRBV5-1	TRBJ2-3	-	CASSIQGSTDTQYF	TGCGCCAGCAGCATACAGGGCAGCACAGATACGCAGTATTTT
-	TRBV7-8	TRBJ2-7	-	CASSLALGRRHF	TGTGCCAGCAGCTTAGCGCTGGGGAGGAGGCACTTC
-	TRBV5-1	TRBJ1-4	TRBD1	CASSLAGGAYEKLFF	TGCGCCAGCAGCTTAGCAGGGGGCGCGTATGAAAAACTGTTTTTT
-	TRBV3-1	TRBJ1-5	-	CASSLDSNQPQHF	TGTGCCAGCAGCCTCGATAGCAATCAGCCCCAGCATTTT
-	TRBV12-5	TRBJ2-1	TRBD2	CASGPSSGRVNEQFF	TGTGCTAGTGGGCCAAGTAGCGGGAGGGTGAATGAGCAGTTCTTC
-	TRBV30	TRBJ1-3	-	CAWSQGGSGNTIYF	TGTGCCTGGTCTCAAGGGGGCTCTGGAAACACCATATATTTT
-	TRBV28	TRBJ2-6	-	CASNQADSGANVLTF	TGTGCCAGCAACCAGGCGGACTCTGGGGCCAACGTCCTGACTTTC
few	TRBV28	TRBJ2-7	-	CASSRQIYEQYF	TGTGCCAGCAGCCGACAGATCTACGAGCAGTACTTC
-	TRBV9	TRBJ2-7	TRBD2	CASSPDGLAAFGEQYF	TGTGCCAGCAGCCCAGACGGACTAGCGGCTTTCGGAGAGCAGTACTTC
-	TRBV7-2	TRBJ2-7	-	CASRGSWGAYEQYF	TGTGCCAGCAGGGGAAGCTGGGGGGCCTACGAGCAGTACTTC
-	TRBV12-3/TRBV12-4	TRBJ1-1	TRBD1	CASSLKQGGNTEAFF	TGTGCCAGCAGTTTAAAACAGGGGGGGAACACTGAAGCTTTCTTT
-	TRBV5-1	TRBJ2-1	-	CASSSQLGDEQFF	TGCGCCAGCAGCTCGCAACTGGGCGATGAGCAGTTCTTC
-	TRBV28	TRBJ2-7	-	CASSLGEGSSYEQYF	TGTGCCAGCAGTTTGGGAGAGGGGAGCTCCTACGAGCAGTACTTC
-	TRBV12-3/TRBV12-4	TRBJ1-3	-	CASSLGVDTIYF	TGTGCCAGCAGTTTAGGTGTTGACACCATATATTTT
-	TRBV18	TRBJ2-7	TRBD1	CASSLTGTDAYEQYF	TGTGCCAGCTCACTAACCGGGACAGATGCCTACGAGCAGTACTTC
few	TRBV19	TRBJ1-5	-	CASNRERLGQPQHF	TGTGCCAGTAATAGAGAACGGCTAGGTCAGCCCCAGCATTTT
many	TRBV11-1	TRBJ1-1	-	CASSLAGSEAFF	TGTGCCAGCAGCTTAGCTGGCAGTGAAGCTTTCTTT
-	TRBV5-1	TRBJ2-1	-	CASSLGTSNEQFF	TGCGCCAGCAGCTTGGGGACCTCCAATGAGCAGTTCTTC
-	TRBV18	TRBJ2-2	TRBD2	CASSSLAGNTGELFF	TGTGCCAGCTCATCGTTAGCGGGGAACACCGGGGAGCTGTTTTTT
-	TRBV25-1	TRBJ1-1	-	CASRSQGQFEAFF	TGTGCCAGCAGAAGTCAGGGGCAGTTTGAAGCTTTCTTT
few	TRBV20-1	TRBJ2-1	TRBD1	CSASQTGNEQFF	TGCAGTGCTAGCCAGACAGGGAATGAGCAGTTCTTC
few	TRBV28	TRBJ1-5	-	CASSLSLGQPQHF	TGTGCCAGCAGTCTTTCTCTGGGTCAGCCCCAGCATTTT
-	TRBV28	TRBJ1-5	-	CASRNRVPGQPQHF	TGTGCCAGCAGGAACCGGGTCCCGGGACAGCCCCAGCATTTT
-	TRBV19	TRBJ2-7	TRBD1	CASSTLARTGGTYEQYF	TGTGCCAGTAGTACCCTTGCTCGGACAGGGGGAACCTACGAGCAGTACTTC